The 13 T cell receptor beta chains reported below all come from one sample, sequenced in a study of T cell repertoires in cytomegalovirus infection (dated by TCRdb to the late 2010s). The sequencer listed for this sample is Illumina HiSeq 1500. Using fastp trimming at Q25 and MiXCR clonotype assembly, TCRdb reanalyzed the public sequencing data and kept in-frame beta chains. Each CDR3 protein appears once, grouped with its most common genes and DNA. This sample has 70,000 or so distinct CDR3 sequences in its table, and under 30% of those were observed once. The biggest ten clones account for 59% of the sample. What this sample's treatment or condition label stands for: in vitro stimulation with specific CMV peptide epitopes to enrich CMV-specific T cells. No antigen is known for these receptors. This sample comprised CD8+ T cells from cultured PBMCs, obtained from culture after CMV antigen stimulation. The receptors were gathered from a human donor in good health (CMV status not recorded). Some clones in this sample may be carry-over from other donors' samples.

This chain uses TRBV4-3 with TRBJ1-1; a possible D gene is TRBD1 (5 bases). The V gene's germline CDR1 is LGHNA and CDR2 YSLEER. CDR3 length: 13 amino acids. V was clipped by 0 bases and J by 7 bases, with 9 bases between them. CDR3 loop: CASSQDREIEAFF. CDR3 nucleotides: TGCGCCAGCAGCCAAGACAGGGAGATTGAAGCTTTCTTT.

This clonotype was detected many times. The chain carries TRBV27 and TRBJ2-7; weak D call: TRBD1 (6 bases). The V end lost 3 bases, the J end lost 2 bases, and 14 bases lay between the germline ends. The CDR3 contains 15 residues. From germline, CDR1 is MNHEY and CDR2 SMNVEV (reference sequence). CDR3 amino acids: CASSFTSTGTYEQYF. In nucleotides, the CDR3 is TGTGCCAGCAGTTTCACCTCAACAGGGACCTACGAGCAGTACTTC.

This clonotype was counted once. CDR3 protein: CASRDTGQNHNEQFF. CDR3 nucleotide sequence: TGTGCCAGCAGGGATACGGGACAGAATCACAATGAGCAGTTCTTC. The rearrangement joins TRBV7-6 to TRBJ2-1; 7 bases align to TRBD1. The CDR3 runs 15 residues. Trimming cost V 6 bases and J 5 bases; bases outside gene matches: 10. Looked up from germline, CDR1 is SGHVS and CDR2 is FNYEAQ.

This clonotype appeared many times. This CDR3 reads CATSDPLALQGADTQYF. In DNA form, the CDR3 reads TGTGCCACCAGTGACCCATTGGCTCTACAAGGAGCAGATACGCAGTATTTT. The chain recombines TRBV24-1 with TRBJ2-3; D uncertain. This CDR3 is 17 amino acids long. V was shortened by 4 bases and J by 4 bases, with 20 bases between the two germline ends. Germline CDR1 reads KGHDR; CDR2 reads SFDVKD.

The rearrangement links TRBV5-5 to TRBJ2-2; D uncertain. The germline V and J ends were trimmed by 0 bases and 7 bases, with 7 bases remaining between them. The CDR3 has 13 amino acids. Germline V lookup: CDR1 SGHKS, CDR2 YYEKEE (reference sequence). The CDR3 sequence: CASSLDVYGELFF. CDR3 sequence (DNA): TGTGCCAGCAGCTTGGATGTATACGGGGAGCTGTTTTTT. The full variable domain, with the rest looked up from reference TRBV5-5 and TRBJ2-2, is DAGVTQSPTHLIKTRGQQVTLRCSPISGHKSVSWYQQVLGQGPQFIFQYYEKEERGRGNFPDRFSARQFPNYSSELNVNALLLGDSALYLCASSLDVYGELFFGEGSRLTVL.

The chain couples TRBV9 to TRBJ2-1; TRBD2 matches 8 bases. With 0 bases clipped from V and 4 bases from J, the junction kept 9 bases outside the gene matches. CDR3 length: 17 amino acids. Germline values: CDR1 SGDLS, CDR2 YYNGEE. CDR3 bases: TGTGCCAGCAGCGTAGGGGTCGGGGGGGGCCCTTACAATGAGCAGTTCTTC. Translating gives CASSVGVGGGPYNEQFF.

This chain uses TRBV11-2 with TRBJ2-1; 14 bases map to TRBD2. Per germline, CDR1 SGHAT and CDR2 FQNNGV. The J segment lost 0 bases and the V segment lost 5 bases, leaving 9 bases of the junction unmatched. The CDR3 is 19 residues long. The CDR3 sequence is CASSPTRGTSGSSYNEQFF. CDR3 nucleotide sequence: TGTGCCAGCAGCCCAACGCGCGGGACTAGCGGGAGCTCCTACAATGAGCAGTTCTTC.

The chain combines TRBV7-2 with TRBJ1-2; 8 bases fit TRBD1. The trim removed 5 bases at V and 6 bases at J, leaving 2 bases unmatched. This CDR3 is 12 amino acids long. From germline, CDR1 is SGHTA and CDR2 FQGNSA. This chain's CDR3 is CASSPTGDGYTF. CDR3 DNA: TGTGCCAGCAGCCCGACAGGGGATGGCTACACCTTC.

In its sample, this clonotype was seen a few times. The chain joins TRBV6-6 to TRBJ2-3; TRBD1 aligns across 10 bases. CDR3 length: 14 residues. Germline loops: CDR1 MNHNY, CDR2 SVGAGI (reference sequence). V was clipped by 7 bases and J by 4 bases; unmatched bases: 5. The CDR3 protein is CASIDGQGADTQYF. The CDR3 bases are TGTGCCAGCATCGACGGACAGGGGGCAGATACGCAGTATTTT.

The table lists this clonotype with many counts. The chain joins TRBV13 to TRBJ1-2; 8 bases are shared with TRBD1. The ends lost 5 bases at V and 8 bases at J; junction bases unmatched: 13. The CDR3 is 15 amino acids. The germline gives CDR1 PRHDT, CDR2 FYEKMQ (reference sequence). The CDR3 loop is CASSDRTGTDGGYTF. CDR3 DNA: TGTGCCAGCAGCGACCGGACAGGGACGGATGGAGGCTACACCTTC.

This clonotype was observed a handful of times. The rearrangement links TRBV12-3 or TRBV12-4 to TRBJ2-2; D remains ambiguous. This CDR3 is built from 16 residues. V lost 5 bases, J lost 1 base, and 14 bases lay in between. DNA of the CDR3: TGTGCCAGCAGTCACCCCCAGGCCTGGAACACCGGGGAGCTGTTTTTT. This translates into CASSHPQAWNTGELFF.

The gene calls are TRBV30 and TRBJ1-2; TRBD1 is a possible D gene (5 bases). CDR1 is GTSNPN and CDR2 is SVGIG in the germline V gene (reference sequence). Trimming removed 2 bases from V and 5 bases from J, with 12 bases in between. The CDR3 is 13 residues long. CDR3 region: CAWSLRRGYGYTF. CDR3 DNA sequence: TGTGCCTGGAGTCTCCGGCGGGGGTATGGCTACACCTTC.

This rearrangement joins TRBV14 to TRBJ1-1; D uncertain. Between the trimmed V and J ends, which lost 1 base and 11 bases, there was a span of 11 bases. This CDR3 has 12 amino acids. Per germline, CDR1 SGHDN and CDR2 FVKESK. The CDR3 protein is CASSQGGPGAFF. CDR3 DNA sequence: TGTGCCAGCAGCCAAGGAGGGCCTGGGGCTTTCTTT.